This record looks at one TCR beta chain sequence and its context. The antigen remains undetermined. The record originates from a study of beta chain features in type 1 diabetes. Trimming stripped 1 base from V and 10 bases from J, with 7 bases between. Per the germline V gene, CDR1 is SGHTA and CDR2 is FQGNSA. This CDR3 region has 11 residues. Study results and limitations: Resolution of whether HLA type affects TCRB rearrangement was not achieved here. TCRB repertoires of naive, central memory and Treg cells appeared more similar among patients than among healthy donors.

Every bit of the isolated RNA underwent reverse transcription, so sequencing read expressed TCRB transcripts. Assay: immunoSEQ multiplex PCR; the TCRdb copy retains only in-frame clones and omits some. The sample includes 70,000 to 90,000 clones, roughly a third of them seen just once. The material sequenced was stem cell memory CD4+ T cells from blood. The rearrangement links TRBV7-2 to TRBJ1-1; D is possibly TRBD1 (6 bases). The sequence was collected from a woman younger than 35 in good health. The CDR3 spells CASSLDRVAFF. As DNA, the CDR3 is TGTGCCAGCAGCTTAGACAGGGTAGCTTTCTTT.